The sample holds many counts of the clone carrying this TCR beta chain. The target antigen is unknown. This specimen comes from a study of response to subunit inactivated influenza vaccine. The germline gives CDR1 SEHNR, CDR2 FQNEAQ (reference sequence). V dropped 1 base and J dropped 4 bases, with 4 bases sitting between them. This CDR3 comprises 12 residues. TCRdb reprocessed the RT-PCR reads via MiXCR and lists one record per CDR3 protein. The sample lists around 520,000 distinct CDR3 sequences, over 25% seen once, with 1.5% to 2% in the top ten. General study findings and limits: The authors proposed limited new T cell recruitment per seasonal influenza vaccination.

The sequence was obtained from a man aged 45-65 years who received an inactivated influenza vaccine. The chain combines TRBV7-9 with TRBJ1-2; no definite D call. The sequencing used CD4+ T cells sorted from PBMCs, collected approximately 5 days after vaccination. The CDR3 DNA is TGTGCCAGCAGCTTAGACAGCTATGGCTACACCTTC. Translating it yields CASSLDSYGYTF.